This TCR beta chain was sequenced during a study of T cell responses to AZD1222 COVID-19 vaccine. Clones were read by immunoSEQ multiplex PCR, and TCRdb kept only the in-frame ones, dropping some. The sample has about 110,000 clones; 91% are singletons. Germline CDR1 reads DFQATT; CDR2 reads SNEGSKA (reference sequence). The CDR3 loop spans 11 amino acids. V lost 5 bases to trimming and J lost 8 bases, with 9 bases between them. The sample consisted of peripheral blood, taken on day 0 of AZD1222 vaccination. This sequence joins TRBV20-1 and TRBJ1-4, with D tentatively TRBD1 (5 bases). The sequence came from an adult in good health. CDR3 region: CSALTEEKLFF. CDR3 coding DNA: TGCAGTGCTTTGACAGAAGAAAAACTGTTTTTT.